This T cell receptor beta chain is from a study of vaccination and CD4 T cells after COVID-19 (dated by TCRdb to the early 2020s). About the investigation overall: Every convalescent patient had a positive nasal swab PCR test for SARS-CoV-2, with mild disease in 9 or 10 patients and severe disease in one. Three convalescent patients were sampled both early after vaccination (day 14) and late after vaccination (days 161 to 241). The convalescent cohort comprised six males and four females, including two Hispanic individuals, seven Caucasians, two Asians and one multiracial person. The cultures were stimulated with overlapping spike peptide pools from SARS-CoV-2 and from the common cold coronaviruses HCoV-NL63, HCoV-OC43 and HCoV-229E. Participants got two doses of the Pfizer-BioNTech BNT162b2 vaccine (n=8) or two doses of the Moderna mRNA-1273 vaccine (n=2). The time from the second vaccine dose to post-vaccine blood sampling had a median of roughly 70 days and ranged from roughly 13 to 241 days. Post-COVID blood samples were collected from convalescent patients a median of around 100 days after diagnosis, with a range of roughly 35 to 170 days. In over 8 COVID-19 convalescent patients and a handful of infection-naive healthy vaccine recipients, the spike-specific CD4+ TCR repertoire before mRNA vaccination was compared with the repertoire after mRNA vaccination. In control cultures, a CEFX viral epitope pool was used as positive control, an HIV-1 Nef peptide pool was used as negative control, or no peptide was added.

Interpreted using the paper, the time point label stands for: late sampling 161 to 241 days after vaccination in three convalescent patients. According to the study, the label for this sample's treatment or condition signals: roughly ten-day PBMC culture with coronavirus spike peptide pools or control peptides (ViraFEST assay). The ViraFEST assay, used in the study, expanded antigen-specific T cells with peptide pools and then identified the expanded clonotypes through TCR sequencing. Positive SARS-CoV-2 PCR tests in the convalescent patients dated from March to December 2020, before Alpha, Beta and Delta variants emerged in the United States. Each well held roughly 2 million PBMCs cultured in IMDM containing around 5.1% human AB serum and approximately 9.6 IU/ml IL-2, with roughly 10 ug/ml peptide pools added. On days 3 and 7, half of the culture medium was replaced with fresh IL-2-containing medium. After approximately 11 days of culture, CD4+ T cells were isolated by negative selection with the EasySep CD4+ T cell isolation kit. Ficoll-Paque Plus gradient centrifugation was used to isolate PBMCs from whole blood, and the isolated PBMCs were then either used fresh or cryopreserved at -140C. In general, triplicate wells were set up for every culture condition.

General study outcomes and caveats: Of the vaccine-specific clones in convalescent patients, 304 of 307, or nearly all, reacted only to SARS-CoV-2 spike and did not cross-react with common cold coronaviruses. Although the median number of SARS-CoV-2-reactive clonotypes went up from around 19 after infection to 35 to 40 after vaccination, the increase was not significant. Among convalescent patients, a median roughly 90% of the SARS-CoV-2-reactive clones seen after vaccination appeared only after vaccination, which suggests priming specific to the vaccine. The number of convalescent patients in the study was relatively small, and the study did not examine early timepoints following natural infection.

Via the germline V gene, CDR1 is SGHTA and CDR2 FQGNSA. The CDR3 starts with the cysteine, ends with the phenylalanine, and has 13 residues. The only DNA kept is the CDR3, 39 bases in frame from the first base. V loses 6 bases of germline sequence and J loses 6 bases, and the interval between the two ends is 12 bases. Library construction relied on PCR. TCR sequencing of DNA from cultured CD4+ T cells used the Oncomine TCR Beta short-read assay at the Johns Hopkins FTIC core. The QIAamp micro DNA kit was used to extract genomic DNA from the cultured CD4+ T cells. Oncomine TCR Beta libraries from cultured CD4+ T cells were pooled using unique dual indexes and sequenced on an Illumina iSeq 100. In the original analysis: Non-productive sequences were filtered out, and CDR3s that did not start with C, did not end with F or W, or were shorter than 7 amino acids were discarded. Antigen-specific clonotypes were identified using the MANAFEST web application through comparison of peptide-stimulated wells with reference and other culture wells. Positive clones required FDR below 0.05, an odds ratio above 5, and productive frequency above 0.1% in at least two of three replicate wells. A clonotype counted as cross-reactive if it showed significant expansion both in the SARS-CoV-2 spike wells and in at least one common cold coronavirus spike condition. CDR3 homology was assessed with Levenshtein distances (stringdist) and unrooted phylogenetic trees (ape) in R version 3.6.1. TCRdb took the public reads, trimmed them with fastp at Q25, ran MiXCR for clone calling and kept in-frame beta chains. Identical CDR3 protein sequences are pooled into one entry, listed with their most common genes and DNA. The V and J calls were not made by the authors but by TCRdb's processing. Across this sample there are around 23,000 distinct CDR3 sequences, with 30% to 35% seen only once. The ten largest clones represent approximately 10% of the sample.

About this clonotype: The specificity of this receptor is unknown. No much larger clone is present one base from it, and per-base qualities are unavailable.

The sequence was collected from a human donor who had recovered from COVID-19. The chain is made from TRBV7-2 and TRBJ2-4; the D region possibly corresponds to TRBD2 (6 bases align). The sequenced sample was CD4+ T cells from blood, cultured in vitro, obtained about 7 months after SARS-CoV-2 vaccination. The CDR3 protein: CASRRDFRNIQYF. The DNA is TGTGCCAGCAGACGGGACTTTAGAAACATTCAGTACTTC.